The sequence of this TCR delta chain was determined in a study of DNA immune sequencing with unique molecular identifiers (TCRdb year 2020). Background on the whole study: Using immunomagnetic cell separation, gammadelta T cells were enriched from buffy coats, and the genomic DNA of these cells was sequenced. The method was checked using synthetic reference molecules and blood samples from healthy people. An ultrasensitive DNA-based TRD repertoire sequencing method using PCR-introduced unique molecular identifiers was developed and validated in the study. To compare enriched with non-enriched material, approximately 97 ng of enriched gammadelta T-cell DNA and roughly 1 ug of non-enriched PBMC DNA were sequenced.

Here is what the overall study found, with its caveats: Novel TRD sequences not targeted by the primers cannot be detected by the primer-based approach. Non-enriched samples had more out-of-frame TRD sequences, which likely came from partial or unproductive rearrangements in alphabeta T cells.

Receptor libraries were prepared by multiplex PCR. A 32-plex assay, with primers for all 8 TRDV and 4 TRDJ genes spanning the CDR3, was used to amplify the genomic DNA. A 12-nucleotide UMI was attached over approximately 3 barcoding PCR cycles, and a second PCR was then run with Illumina adapter primers. Libraries were purified with AMPure XP beads and quality-checked on a Fragment Analyzer with the HS NGS Fragment kit. The sequencing was run with an Illumina MiniSeq mid-output kit, including around 20% PhiX, and 150 cycles of paired-end reads. Regarding the original processing steps: MIGEC version 1.2.9 was used to process the reads, grouping the reads by UMI and building error-corrected consensus sequences. For post-processing, modified scripts from VDJtools version 1.2.1 were used together with the tcR R package. TCRdb reprocessed the public reads with the caller CATT; rows with the same DNA were merged afterwards. These V and J calls originate from TCRdb's pipeline instead of the authors' own analysis. For this sample there are hundreds of delta-chain clones; around 30% appear just once. Clones ranked in the top ten supply 66% of the sample.

This clone is categorized as large (0.1 to 1%). Its antigen specificity is not known. Base-call qualities are not available, and no considerably larger clone is one nucleotide away. In the germline V gene, CDR1 corresponds to GEAIGNYY and CDR2 to EKD. Inclusive of the bounding cysteine and phenylalanine, the CDR3 is 18 residues long. Only the CDR3 part of the read is kept: 54 bases, read in frame from the first base. V loses 1 base at its end and J loses 9 bases; junction bases beyond the gene matches: 19. The chain is assembled from TRDV2 and TRDJ1; 10 middle bases align to TRDD3. The source material was buffy coat blood. The receptor was derived from a human donor in good health. The bases read TGTGCCTGTGACACTATCCGGCCTAGACTACTGGGGGATTCTGAACTCATCTTT. It codes for CACDTIRPRLLGDSELIF.